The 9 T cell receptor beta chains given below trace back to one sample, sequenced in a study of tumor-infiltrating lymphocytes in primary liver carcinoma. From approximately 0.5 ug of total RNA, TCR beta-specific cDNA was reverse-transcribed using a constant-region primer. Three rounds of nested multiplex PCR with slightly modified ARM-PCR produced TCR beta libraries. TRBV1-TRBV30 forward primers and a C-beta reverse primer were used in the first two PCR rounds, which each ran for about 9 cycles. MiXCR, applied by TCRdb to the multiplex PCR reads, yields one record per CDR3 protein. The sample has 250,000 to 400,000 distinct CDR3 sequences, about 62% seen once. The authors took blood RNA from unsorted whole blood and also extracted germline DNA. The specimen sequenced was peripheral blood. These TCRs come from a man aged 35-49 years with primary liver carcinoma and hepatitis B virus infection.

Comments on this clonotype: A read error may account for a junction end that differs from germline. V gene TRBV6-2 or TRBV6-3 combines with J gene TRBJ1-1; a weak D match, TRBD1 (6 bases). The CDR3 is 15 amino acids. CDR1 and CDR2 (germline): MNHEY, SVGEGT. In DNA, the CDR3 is TGTGCCAGCAGTTACTCCTCGACAGGAATGACTGGAGCTTTCTTT. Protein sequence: CASSYSSTGMTGAFF.

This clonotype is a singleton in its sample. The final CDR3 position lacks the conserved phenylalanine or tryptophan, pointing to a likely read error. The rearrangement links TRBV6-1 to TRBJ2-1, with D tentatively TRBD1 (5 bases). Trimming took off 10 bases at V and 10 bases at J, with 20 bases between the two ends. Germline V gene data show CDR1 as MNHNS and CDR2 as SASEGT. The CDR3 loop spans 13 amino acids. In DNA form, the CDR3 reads TGTGCCAACATATATGCCAGGGCAGGCGAGCAGTTCTTA. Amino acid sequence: CANIYARAGEQFL.

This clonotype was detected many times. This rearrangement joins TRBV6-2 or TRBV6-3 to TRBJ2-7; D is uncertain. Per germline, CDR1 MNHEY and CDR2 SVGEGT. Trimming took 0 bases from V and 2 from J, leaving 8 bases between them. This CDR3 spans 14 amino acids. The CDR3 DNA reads TGTGCCAGCAGTTACTCTGGGGTTCCCTACGAGCAGTACTTC. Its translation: CASSYSGVPYEQYF.

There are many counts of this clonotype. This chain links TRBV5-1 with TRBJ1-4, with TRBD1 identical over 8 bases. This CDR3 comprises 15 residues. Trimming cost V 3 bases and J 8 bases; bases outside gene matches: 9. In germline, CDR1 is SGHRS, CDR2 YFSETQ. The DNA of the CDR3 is TGCGCCAGCAGCTCTGGACAGGGCAAGGGAGAAAAACTGTTTTTT. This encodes CASSSGQGKGEKLFF.

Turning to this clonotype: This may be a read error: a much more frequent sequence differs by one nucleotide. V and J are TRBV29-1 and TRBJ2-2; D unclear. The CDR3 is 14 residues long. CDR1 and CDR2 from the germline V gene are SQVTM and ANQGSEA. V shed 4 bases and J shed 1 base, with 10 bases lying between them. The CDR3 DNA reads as TGCAGCGTTGTTTCTTTTGGGAACACCGGGGAGCTGTTTTTT. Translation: CSVVSFGNTGELFF.

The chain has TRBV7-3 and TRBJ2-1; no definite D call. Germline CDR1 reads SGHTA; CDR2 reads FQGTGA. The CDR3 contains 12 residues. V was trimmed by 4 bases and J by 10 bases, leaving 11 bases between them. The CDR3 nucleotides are TGTGCCAGCAGCTCCCATGTTGGGGAGCAGTTCTTC. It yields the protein CASSSHVGEQFF.

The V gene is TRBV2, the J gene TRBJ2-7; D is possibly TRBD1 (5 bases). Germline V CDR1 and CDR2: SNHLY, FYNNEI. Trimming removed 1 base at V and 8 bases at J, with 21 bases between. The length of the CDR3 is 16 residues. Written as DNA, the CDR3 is TGTGCCAGCAGTGAAGAGGTTAACAGGTTTGGGGTAAAGCAGTACTTC. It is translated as CASSEEVNRFGVKQYF.

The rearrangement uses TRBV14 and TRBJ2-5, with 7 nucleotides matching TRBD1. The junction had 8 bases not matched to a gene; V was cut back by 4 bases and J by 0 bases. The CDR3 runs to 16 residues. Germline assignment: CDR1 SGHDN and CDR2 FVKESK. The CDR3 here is CASSPMKTGNQETQYF. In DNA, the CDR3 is TGTGCCAGCAGCCCGATGAAGACAGGGAACCAAGAGACCCAGTACTTC.

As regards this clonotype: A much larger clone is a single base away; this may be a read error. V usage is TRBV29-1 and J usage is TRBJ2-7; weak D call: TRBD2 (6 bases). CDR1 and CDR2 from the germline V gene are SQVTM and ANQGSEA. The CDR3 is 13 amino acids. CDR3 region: CNATGGTAYEQYF. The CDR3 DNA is TGCAACGCGACCGGGGGTACAGCCTACGAGCAGTACTTC.